Detailed here is one T cell receptor (beta chain). The target antigen is unknown. In the authors' workflow: Filtering differed for immunoSEQ, which gave only junction sequences without quality scores. TCRdb's table, derived via immunoSEQ multiplex PCR, lists solely in-frame clones and lacks some. V and J calls and clone size are those listed in that table; D and trimming were worked out from the DNA. The sample consists of millions of clones, approximately 95% of them appearing once. The sample originates from a study of shared clonotypes between healthy human individuals. About the study: For every donor, three CD4 naive, three CD4 memory, two CD8 naive and one CD8 memory plates were used.

Trimming stripped 10 bases from V and 1 base from J, with 13 bases between. From germline, CDR1 is ENHRY and CDR2 SYGVKD. CDR3 length: 13 amino acids. Study-wide points: Larger richness was generally estimated for naive than memory subsets.

Both subsets, CD45RA+ naive and CD45RA-negative memory, were split from the CD4+ cells. The clonotype comes from a man younger than 35 in good health. Some clones in this sample may be carry-over from other donors' samples. Material for sequencing was naive CD4+ T cells from PBMCs. The subset denotes: CD45RA+ positively selected. This chain links TRBV10-3 with TRBJ2-5; D gene ambiguous. In DNA form, the CDR3 reads TGTGCCACCCAATGGGCAGTCCAAGAGACCCAGTACTTC. Protein sequence: CATQWAVQETQYF.